This T cell receptor (beta chain) was recorded in a study of T cells after yellow fever vaccination. Findings of the study overall: Some clonotypes, a small share, were shared between CD4 and CD8 compartments.

5'RACE template switching added a universal primer site and UMIs to TCR cDNA. Via MiXCR, TCRdb re-called the 5' RACE reads, giving one row per CDR3 protein. The sample shows about 360,000 distinct CDR3 sequences, about 6.2% of them seen only once. This clonotype was counted a few times. The target antigen is unknown. The sequences come from PBMCs, collected 5 days after the yellow fever booster vaccination. The origin of this receptor is a man aged 25 to 45 who received the YFV17D yellow fever vaccine.

CDR3 bases: TGCAGTGCGGAGGGGGGCACTGAAGCTTTCTTT. Protein sequence: CSAEGGTEAFF. The chain employs TRBV20-1 and TRBJ1-1; maybe TRBD1 (6 bases). From germline, CDR1 is DFQATT and CDR2 SNEGSKA (reference sequence). CDR3 length: 11 residues. Between the trimmed V and J ends, which lost 6 bases and 4 bases, there was a span of 9 bases.